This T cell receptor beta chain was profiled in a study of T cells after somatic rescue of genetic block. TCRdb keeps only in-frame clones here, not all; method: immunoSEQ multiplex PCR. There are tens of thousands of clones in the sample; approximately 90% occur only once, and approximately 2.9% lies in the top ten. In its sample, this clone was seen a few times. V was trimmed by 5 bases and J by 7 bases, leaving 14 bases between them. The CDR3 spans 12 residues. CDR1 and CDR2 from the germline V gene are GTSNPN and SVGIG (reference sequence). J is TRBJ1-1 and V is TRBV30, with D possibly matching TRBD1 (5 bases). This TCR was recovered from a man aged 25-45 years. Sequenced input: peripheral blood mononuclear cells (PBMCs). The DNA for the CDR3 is TGTGCCTGGGATACAGGAGGAGGTGAAGCTTTCTTT. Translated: CAWDTGGGEAFF.